This passage covers 6 T cell receptor beta chains from one sample sequenced in a study of blood T cell repertoires in COVID-19. The table came from immunoSEQ multiplex PCR; TCRdb's copy has only in-frame clones and leaves some out. The table has about 170,000 clones, around nine tenths seen once. The sequenced sample was peripheral blood. These receptors were taken from a man between 65 and 85 years old with acute or convalescent COVID-19.

This clone appeared a single time. The chain combines TRBV30 with TRBJ1-5, with D possibly being TRBD1 (5 bases). Trimming took off 0 bases at V and 2 bases at J, with 11 bases between the two ends. This CDR3 is built from 15 residues. CDR1 and CDR2 from the germline V gene are GTSNPN and SVGIG (reference sequence). As DNA, the CDR3 is TGTGCCTGGAGTGTACGGGGGGTTCGCAATCAGCCCCAGCATTTT. This translates into CAWSVRGVRNQPQHF.

This clone was detected only a few times. This rearrangement joins TRBV11-2 to TRBJ2-1; D is uncertain. CDR3 length equals 12 residues. Germline CDR1 reads SGHAT; CDR2 reads FQNNGV. Trimming removed 4 bases at V and 10 bases at J, with 11 bases between. CDR3 in DNA: TGTGCCAGCAGCTCCCTGAGCGTGGAGCAGTTCTTC. It encodes CASSSLSVEQFF.

This clone was counted between two and nine times. The rearrangement uses TRBV10-3 and TRBJ1-3, with 7 positions matching TRBD1. This CDR3 spans 13 amino acids. V was pared by 8 bases and J by 4 bases, with 5 bases of the junction left unmatched. Germline V gene data show CDR1 as ENHRY and CDR2 as SYGVKD. CDR3 coding DNA: TGTGCCATCTGGGGACAGCTAGGAAACACCATATATTTT. Protein product: CAIWGQLGNTIYF.

DNA of the CDR3: TGTGCCAGCAGTACCACGACTAGCCCGACCGGGGAGCTGTTTTTT. Translating it yields CASSTTTSPTGELFF. V gene TRBV27 combines with J gene TRBJ2-2; 7 bases are shared with TRBD2. V lost 5 bases, J lost 5 bases, and 8 bases stayed unmatched. Germline CDR1 and CDR2: MNHEY and SMNVEV (reference sequence). This CDR3 is built from 15 residues.

This sequence joins TRBV29-1 and TRBJ2-7; D gene ambiguous. V was trimmed by 0 bases and J by 2 bases, leaving 14 bases between them. There are 15 residues in the CDR3. In germline, CDR1 is SQVTM, CDR2 ANQGSEA. The CDR3 sequence: CSVEDYTRKPYEQYF. CDR3 bases: TGCAGCGTTGAAGATTACACCAGGAAACCCTACGAGCAGTACTTC.

The chain couples TRBV3-1 (or the pseudogene TRBV3-2) to TRBJ2-1; 7 nucleotides align to TRBD1. Looked up from germline, CDR1 is LGHDT and CDR2 is YNNKEL (reference sequence). V shed 4 bases and J 0 bases; nucleotides not matched to a gene: 3. CDR3 length equals 15 residues. Here the CDR3 reads CASSPQGVSYNEQFF. Written as DNA, the CDR3 is TGTGCCAGCAGCCCCCAGGGGGTCTCCTACAATGAGCAGTTCTTC.